This T cell receptor beta chain was found in a study of cytomegalovirus exposure and HLA in healthy donors. Study outcomes and limitations: A previous analysis found most TCR beta V segments productive roughly 90% or roughly 30% of the time.

About this clone itself: Its antigen is unknown.

Germline V gene sequence: CDR1 SGDLS, CDR2 YYNGEE. The CDR3 sequence is 18 residues long. Trimming took off 0 bases at V and 2 bases at J, with 15 bases between the two ends. Donors consisted of healthy bone marrow donors. The study sampled nominally healthy donors, though unrecorded immune exposures were likely. In the PCR, 60 Vbeta and 13 Jbeta primers were used. Generated by immunoSEQ multiplex PCR, the TCRdb table keeps only in-frame clones and is missing some. This table holds about 160,000 clones, 80% found once. This TCR derives from a man aged 25 to 40 in good health and CMV-seronegative. The sequencing sample was made of PBMCs. The rearrangement links TRBV9 to TRBJ2-6; no reliable D call. CDR3 sequence reads: CASSVGHSAKTGANVLTF. The CDR3 DNA follows: TGTGCCAGCAGCGTAGGACATAGTGCCAAAACTGGGGCCAACGTCCTGACTTTC.